A selection of T cell receptor beta chains follows, all from one sample in a study of glioma-infiltrating T cells. From the multiplex PCR reads, TCRdb called clonotypes with MiXCR, one entry per CDR3 protein. The top ten clones hold roughly a quarter of a sample with around 130,000 distinct CDR3 sequences, about 25% of them seen once. Sequenced sample: glioma tissue, nonneoplastic brain tissue, or PBMCs (not recorded which). Every receptor here comes from a human donor with low-grade glioma or glioblastoma, undergoing nonglioma brain surgery, or in good health (not recorded which). CDR3s include the opening cysteine and the closing phenylalanine or tryptophan. A D gene is named only where the DNA matches it firmly. Size values are once, few and many counts, or a class for expanded clones, and some rows have none.

abundance: medium-sized; v_gene: TRBV7-2; d_gene: -; j_gene: TRBJ2-3; CDR3nt: TGTGCCAGCAGCTTACCTACAAGAGAAGATACGCAGTATTTT; CDR3aa: CASSLPTREDTQYF
abundance: -; v_gene: TRBV20-1; d_gene: -; j_gene: TRBJ1-1; CDR3nt: TGCAGTGCCCCACTACCCAGGGGAAAGACTGAAGCTTTCTTT; CDR3aa: CSAPLPRGKTEAFF
abundance: -; v_gene: TRBV20-1; d_gene: -; j_gene: TRBJ1-4; CDR3nt: TGCAGAAGACAGGCAGGCGAAAAACTGTTTTTT; CDR3aa: CRRQAGEKLFF
abundance: -; v_gene: TRBV10-1; d_gene: -; j_gene: TRBJ1-2; CDR3nt: TGCGCCAGCAGTGAGTCCGTGAGTTCTGGCTACACCTTC; CDR3aa: CASSESVSSGYTF
abundance: -; v_gene: TRBV12-3/TRBV12-4; d_gene: -; j_gene: TRBJ1-2; CDR3nt: TGTGCCACCAGTGATTCGTACTATGGCTACACCTTC; CDR3aa: CATSDSYYGYTF
abundance: -; v_gene: TRBV11-3; d_gene: TRBD2; j_gene: TRBJ2-1; CDR3nt: TGTGCCAGCAGCCCGAGGAGGCGGGGGTCCTACAATGAGCAGTTCTTC; CDR3aa: CASSPRRRGSYNEQFF
abundance: few; v_gene: TRBV6-5; d_gene: -; j_gene: TRBJ1-1; CDR3nt: TGTGCCAGCAGTTACTCGTTTCCAAGTGAAGCTTTCTTT; CDR3aa: CASSYSFPSEAFF
abundance: many; v_gene: TRBV20-1; d_gene: -; j_gene: TRBJ1-2; CDR3nt: TGCAGTGCTAGAGTACAGGCCACCTATGGCTACACCTTC; CDR3aa: CSARVQATYGYTF
abundance: -; v_gene: TRBV28; d_gene: TRBD1; j_gene: TRBJ2-2; CDR3nt: TGTGCCAGCAGGGACAGGGGGCGGTACACCGGGGAGCTGTTTTTT; CDR3aa: CASRDRGRYTGELFF
abundance: -; v_gene: TRBV20-1; d_gene: -; j_gene: TRBJ1-5; CDR3nt: TGCAGTGCTGTCGACCCCGCAGGTGGCAATCAGCCCCAGCATTTT; CDR3aa: CSAVDPAGGNQPQHF
abundance: many; v_gene: TRBV27; d_gene: -; j_gene: TRBJ1-1; CDR3nt: TGTGCCAGCAGTCCGATGCGGGGGGGGAACACTGAAGCTTTCTTT; CDR3aa: CASSPMRGGNTEAFF
abundance: -; v_gene: TRBV18; d_gene: -; j_gene: TRBJ1-5; CDR3nt: TGTGCCAGCTCACCGGGAAGAGCTGATCAGCCCCAGCATTTT; CDR3aa: CASSPGRADQPQHF
abundance: -; v_gene: TRBV6-6; d_gene: -; j_gene: TRBJ1-5; CDR3nt: TGTGCCAGCAGTTACTCAAGAGAGAGACGGTCGCCCCAGCATTTT; CDR3aa: CASSYSRERRSPQHF
abundance: -; v_gene: TRBV19; d_gene: -; j_gene: TRBJ1-1; CDR3nt: TGTGCCAGTAGTATAGCGGTGAACACTGAAGCTTTCTTT; CDR3aa: CASSIAVNTEAFF
abundance: few; v_gene: TRBV28; d_gene: -; j_gene: TRBJ2-3; CDR3nt: TGTGCCAGCAGTTCCCTCTCTCCGGGGGCAGATACGCAGTATTTT; CDR3aa: CASSSLSPGADTQYF
abundance: -; v_gene: TRBV7-6; d_gene: -; j_gene: TRBJ2-3; CDR3nt: TGTGCCAGCAGGGCTAGCACAGATACGCAGTATTTT; CDR3aa: CASRASTDTQYF
abundance: many; v_gene: TRBV20-1; d_gene: TRBD2; j_gene: TRBJ2-1; CDR3nt: TGCAGTGCTCCCCCTGGACTAGCGGTTACCAGCTCCTACAATGAGCAGTTCTTC; CDR3aa: CSAPPGLAVTSSYNEQFF
abundance: many; v_gene: TRBV28; d_gene: TRBD2; j_gene: TRBJ2-1; CDR3nt: TGTGCCAGCATCAACTCGCGACTAGCGGACAATGAGCAGTTCTTC; CDR3aa: CASINSRLADNEQFF
abundance: few; v_gene: TRBV7-9; d_gene: TRBD1; j_gene: TRBJ1-5; CDR3nt: TGTGCCAGCAGCTTAGTTGTTGGGACAGATAGCAATCAGCCCCAGCATTTT; CDR3aa: CASSLVVGTDSNQPQHF
abundance: many; v_gene: TRBV6-1; d_gene: -; j_gene: TRBJ2-3; CDR3nt: TGTGCCAGCAGACAGAGTGGAACCACAGATACGCAGTATTTT; CDR3aa: CASRQSGTTDTQYF
abundance: few; v_gene: TRBV7-2; d_gene: -; j_gene: TRBJ2-2; CDR3nt: TGTGCCAGCAGCTTCCAACCGGGAATAAACACCGGGGAGCTGTTTTTT; CDR3aa: CASSFQPGINTGELFF
abundance: -; v_gene: TRBV2; d_gene: -; j_gene: TRBJ2-3; CDR3nt: TGTGCCAGCGTGCGGCGGACTAACACAGATACGCAGTATTTT; CDR3aa: CASVRRTNTDTQYF
abundance: many; v_gene: TRBV20-1; d_gene: TRBD1; j_gene: TRBJ1-1; CDR3nt: TGCAGCGCAATTGACAGGGGGAACACTGAAGCTTTCTTT; CDR3aa: CSAIDRGNTEAFF
abundance: -; v_gene: TRBV27; d_gene: -; j_gene: TRBJ2-6; CDR3nt: TGTGCCAGCAGCCGATGGGGCTCTGGGGCCAACGTCCTGACTTTC; CDR3aa: CASSRWGSGANVLTF
abundance: -; v_gene: TRBV27; d_gene: TRBD1; j_gene: TRBJ1-4; CDR3nt: TGTGCCAGCAGTTCGGCAAGAGAGGGGGCTTGGGAAAAACTGTTTTTT; CDR3aa: CASSSAREGAWEKLFF
abundance: few; v_gene: TRBV20-1; d_gene: -; j_gene: TRBJ1-2; CDR3nt: TGCAGTGCCAGCTCAGGGGCCCTCGACTATGGCTACACCTTC; CDR3aa: CSASSGALDYGYTF
abundance: many; v_gene: TRBV28; d_gene: -; j_gene: TRBJ1-1; CDR3nt: TGTGCCAGCAGCCTGACTGACGAAGCTTTCTTT; CDR3aa: CASSLTDEAFF
abundance: -; v_gene: TRBV7-3; d_gene: -; j_gene: TRBJ2-3; CDR3nt: TGTGCCAGCAGCCATGGGAAAGGAGATACGCAGTATTTT; CDR3aa: CASSHGKGDTQYF
abundance: few; v_gene: TRBV12-3/TRBV12-4; d_gene: -; j_gene: TRBJ1-1; CDR3nt: TGTGCCAGCAGGCCCGGACAGTTGGTCCCTGAAGCTTTCTTT; CDR3aa: CASRPGQLVPEAFF
abundance: many; v_gene: TRBV4-1; d_gene: TRBD1; j_gene: TRBJ2-1; CDR3nt: TGCGCCAGCGGATCAAGGGGGGACAGGGCCTTGGACTGGGAGCAGTTCTTC; CDR3aa: CASGSRGDRALDWEQFF
abundance: -; v_gene: TRBV10-3; d_gene: -; j_gene: TRBJ2-3; CDR3nt: TGTGCCATCAGTGACCTCACAGATACGCAGTACTTT; CDR3aa: CAISDLTDTQYF
abundance: few; v_gene: TRBV28; d_gene: -; j_gene: TRBJ2-5; CDR3nt: TGTGCCAGCAGTTTCGACGAAGCAAAAGAGACCCAGTACTTC; CDR3aa: CASSFDEAKETQYF
abundance: -; v_gene: TRBV29-1; d_gene: -; j_gene: TRBJ1-2; CDR3nt: TGCAGCGTTGAGGGTACGGGCTACACCTTC; CDR3aa: CSVEGTGYTF
abundance: -; v_gene: TRBV28; d_gene: -; j_gene: TRBJ1-3; CDR3nt: TGTGCCAGCAGTACAGGGCTACGGCAGGGGAGGTCTGGAAACACCATATATTTT; CDR3aa: CASSTGLRQGRSGNTIYF
abundance: many; v_gene: TRBV7-8; d_gene: -; j_gene: TRBJ2-5; CDR3nt: TGTGCCAGCAGCTCAACAGGGAAAGTAGGGACCCAGTACTTC; CDR3aa: CASSSTGKVGTQYF
abundance: few; v_gene: TRBV12-3/TRBV12-4; d_gene: -; j_gene: TRBJ2-1; CDR3nt: TGTGCCAGCAGTTTCTATAATTTTTCGGGGAGACCCAATGAGCAGTTCTTC; CDR3aa: CASSFYNFSGRPNEQFF
abundance: many; v_gene: TRBV6-1; d_gene: -; j_gene: TRBJ1-1; CDR3nt: TGTGCCAGCAGTGATTCGGGGCAGAACACTGAAGCTTTCTTT; CDR3aa: CASSDSGQNTEAFF
abundance: few; v_gene: TRBV2; d_gene: -; j_gene: TRBJ1-6; CDR3nt: TGTGCCAGCAGTGGGACAGAGAATTCACCCCTCCACTTT; CDR3aa: CASSGTENSPLHF
abundance: many; v_gene: TRBV6-1; d_gene: -; j_gene: TRBJ1-5; CDR3nt: TGTGCTGCGGGCTCGCCCCAGCATTTT; CDR3aa: CAAGSPQHF
abundance: -; v_gene: TRBV2; d_gene: -; j_gene: TRBJ1-5; CDR3nt: TGTGCCAGCAGAGCCCAGGGAGATCAGCCCCAGCATTTT; CDR3aa: CASRAQGDQPQHF
abundance: -; v_gene: TRBV5-1; d_gene: -; j_gene: TRBJ1-1; CDR3nt: TGCGCCAGCAGCTCCCTTACAGGGAGCACTGAAGCTTTCTTT; CDR3aa: CASSSLTGSTEAFF
abundance: -; v_gene: TRBV4-1; d_gene: TRBD2; j_gene: TRBJ2-5; CDR3nt: TGCGCCAGCAGCCGGGACTATCAAGAGACCCAGTACTTC; CDR3aa: CASSRDYQETQYF
abundance: many; v_gene: TRBV28; d_gene: -; j_gene: TRBJ1-2; CDR3nt: TGTGCCAGCAGTCTACGGACTCGTGGCTACACCTTC; CDR3aa: CASSLRTRGYTF
abundance: -; v_gene: TRBV2; d_gene: -; j_gene: TRBJ2-5; CDR3nt: TGTGCCAGCGCGCCCACACAGACCCAGTACTTC; CDR3aa: CASAPTQTQYF
abundance: few; v_gene: TRBV7-7; d_gene: -; j_gene: TRBJ2-1; CDR3nt: TGTGCTAGCAGCTTAGAGGCTAGCCAGAATGAGCAGTTCTTC; CDR3aa: CASSLEASQNEQFF
abundance: few; v_gene: TRBV20-1; d_gene: -; j_gene: TRBJ2-3; CDR3nt: TGCAGTGCTGAAGGGGACTCAAACGAGCCGCAGTATTTT; CDR3aa: CSAEGDSNEPQYF
abundance: -; v_gene: TRBV28; d_gene: TRBD1; j_gene: TRBJ1-4; CDR3nt: TGTGCCAGCAGTTACTCCCCGGGGACAGGGAACCAAAGACTGTTTTTT; CDR3aa: CASSYSPGTGNQRLFF
abundance: -; v_gene: TRBV29-1; d_gene: -; j_gene: TRBJ1-4; CDR3nt: TGCAGCGTTCGACAGGATTTCGATGAAAAACTGTTTTTT; CDR3aa: CSVRQDFDEKLFF
abundance: -; v_gene: TRBV6-1; d_gene: -; j_gene: TRBJ2-2; CDR3nt: TGTGCCAGCAGGGGTGATGGGAACACCGGGGAGCTGTTTTTT; CDR3aa: CASRGDGNTGELFF
abundance: -; v_gene: TRBV2; d_gene: -; j_gene: TRBJ2-5; CDR3nt: TGTGCCAGCAGAGGCAGAAAACACCAAGAGACCCAGTACTTC; CDR3aa: CASRGRKHQETQYF
abundance: few; v_gene: TRBV12-3/TRBV12-4; d_gene: TRBD1; j_gene: TRBJ1-1; CDR3nt: TGTGCCAGCAGCCGCGGGACAGCTGAAGCTTTCTTT; CDR3aa: CASSRGTAEAFF
abundance: few; v_gene: TRBV7-2; d_gene: -; j_gene: TRBJ2-3; CDR3nt: TGTGCCAGCAGCCCTAGCCGTGCTAGGGGAGATACGCAGTATTTT; CDR3aa: CASSPSRARGDTQYF
abundance: -; v_gene: TRBV12-3/TRBV12-4; d_gene: -; j_gene: TRBJ1-4; CDR3nt: TGTGCCAGCAGTCCCCGGAGGGGAACTAATGAAAAACTGTTTTTT; CDR3aa: CASSPRRGTNEKLFF
abundance: once; v_gene: TRBV6-2/TRBV6-3; d_gene: TRBD1; j_gene: TRBJ1-1; CDR3nt: TGTGCCAGCCGGGGACAGGGGGAGACTGAAGCTTTATTT; CDR3aa: CASRGQGETEALF
abundance: few; v_gene: TRBV7-2; d_gene: -; j_gene: TRBJ2-1; CDR3nt: TGTGCCAGCAGCTTTGTTTTGAGCTCCTACAATGAGCAGTTCTTC; CDR3aa: CASSFVLSSYNEQFF